This TCR beta chain was obtained from a study of T cell responses to AZD1222 COVID-19 vaccine. Study-level points and caveats: Spike was spanned by vaccine-associated CD4 TCRs, which were dominant at 160-218 and 743-854.

On this clone itself: Its antigen remains unidentified.

The protocol was immunoSEQ multiplex PCR, while the TCRdb copy is restricted to in-frame clones and leaves out a portion. The sample shows 55,000 to 90,000 clones, about 83% of them seen only once. V was trimmed by 2 bases and J by 2 bases, leaving 13 bases between them. The CDR3 loop spans 15 amino acids. Germline V gene lookup returns CDR1 MDHEN and CDR2 SYDVKM. Material: peripheral blood, obtained on day 0 of AZD1222 vaccination. The chain uses TRBV28 and TRBJ2-7, with D unclear. The TCR sequence derives from an adult in good health. CDR3: CASSLHNVVPYEQYF. DNA of the CDR3: TGTGCCAGCAGTTTACACAACGTAGTACCCTACGAGCAGTACTTC.